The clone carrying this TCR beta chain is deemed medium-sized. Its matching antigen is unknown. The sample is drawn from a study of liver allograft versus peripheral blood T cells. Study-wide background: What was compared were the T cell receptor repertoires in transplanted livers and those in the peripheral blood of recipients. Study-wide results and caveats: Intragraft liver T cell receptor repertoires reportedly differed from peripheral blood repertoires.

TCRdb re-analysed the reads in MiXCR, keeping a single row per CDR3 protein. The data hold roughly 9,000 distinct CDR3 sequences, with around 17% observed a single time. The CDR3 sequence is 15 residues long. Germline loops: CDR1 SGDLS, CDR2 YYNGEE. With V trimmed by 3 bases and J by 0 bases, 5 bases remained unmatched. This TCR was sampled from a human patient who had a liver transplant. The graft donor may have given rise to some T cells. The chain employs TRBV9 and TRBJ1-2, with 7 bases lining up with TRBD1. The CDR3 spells CASSDNRGANYGYTF. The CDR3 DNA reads TGTGCCAGCAGCGACAACAGGGGAGCTAACTATGGCTACACCTTC.